This T cell receptor beta chain was recovered during a study of T-cell memory formation after mild COVID-19. Study results and caveats: Second-wave clones reaching peak frequency on day 37 lacked confirmed SARS-CoV-2 specificity. The study found balanced CD4/CD8 in clones contracting day 15 to 85 and a CD4+ lean in later expanders.

The CDR3 length is 12 residues. Trimming cost V 4 bases and J 4 bases, with 7 bases left between them. Germline V lookup: CDR1 SQVTM, CDR2 ANQGSEA. TCRdb fed the 5' RACE reads into MiXCR, producing one record per CDR3 protein. The sample yields about 350,000 distinct CDR3 sequences, 28% seen once. Of note for this clonotype: The antigen remains undetermined.

The TCR sequence derives from an adult woman who had mild COVID-19 (a few samples of this study predate the infection). Cell type and time point are not known. Sequenced input: PBMCs or a T cell subset sorted from them (not recorded which). The chain couples TRBV29-1 to TRBJ2-2, with a tentative D call TRBD1 (5 bases). CDR3 sequence reads: CSVARATGELFF. CDR3 in DNA: TGCAGCGTTGCCAGGGCCACCGGGGAGCTGTTTTTT.